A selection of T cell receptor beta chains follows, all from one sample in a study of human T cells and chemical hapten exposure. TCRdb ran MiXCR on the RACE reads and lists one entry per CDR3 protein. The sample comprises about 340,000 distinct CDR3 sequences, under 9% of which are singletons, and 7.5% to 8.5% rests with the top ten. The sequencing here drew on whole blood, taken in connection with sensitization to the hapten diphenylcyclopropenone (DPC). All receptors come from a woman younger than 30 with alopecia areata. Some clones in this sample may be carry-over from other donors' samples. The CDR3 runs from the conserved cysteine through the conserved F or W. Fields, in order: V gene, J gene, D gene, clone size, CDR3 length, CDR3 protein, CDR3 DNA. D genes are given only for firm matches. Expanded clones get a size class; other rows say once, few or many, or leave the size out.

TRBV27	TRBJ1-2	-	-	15	CASRLTGSANYGYTF	TGTGCCAGCAGGCTCACAGGGTCAGCTAACTATGGCTACACCTTC
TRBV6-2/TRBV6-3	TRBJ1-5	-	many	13	CASSSRENQPQHF	TGTGCCAGCAGCAGCCGGGAAAATCAGCCCCAGCATTTT
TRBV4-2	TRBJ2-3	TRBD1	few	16	CASSRQGARVTDTQYF	TGTGCCAGCAGCCGTCAGGGGGCGCGAGTCACAGATACGCAGTATTTT
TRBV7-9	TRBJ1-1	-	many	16	CASSLNRAPPRQGAFF	TGTGCCAGCAGCTTAAATCGTGCACCTCCTCGTCAAGGAGCTTTCTTT
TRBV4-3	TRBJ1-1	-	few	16	CASSQDFSRPLAEAFF	TGCGCCAGCAGCCAAGATTTTTCGAGGCCTCTGGCTGAAGCTTTCTTT
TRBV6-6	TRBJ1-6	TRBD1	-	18	CASSRTGTDSSYNSPLHF	TGTGCCAGCAGTCGGACAGGGACCGACAGCTCCTATAATTCACCCCTCCACTTT
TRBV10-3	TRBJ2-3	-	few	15	CAISESGPLGDTQYF	TGTGCCATCAGTGAGTCGGGACCCCTTGGCGATACGCAGTATTTT
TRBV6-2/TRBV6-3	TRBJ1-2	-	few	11	CASSYHYGYTF	TGTGCCAGCAGTTACCATTATGGCTACACCTTC
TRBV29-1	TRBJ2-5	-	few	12	CSAAQGGETQYF	TGCAGCGCCGCCCAGGGGGGGGAGACCCAGTACTTC
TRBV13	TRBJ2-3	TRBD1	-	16	CASSSHGQGDTDTQYF	TGTGCCAGCAGCTCTCACGGACAGGGGGACACAGATACGCAGTATTTT
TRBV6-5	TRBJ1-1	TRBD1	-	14	CASTRQGKGGEAFF	TGTGCCAGCACTAGACAGGGGAAGGGTGGTGAAGCTTTCTTT
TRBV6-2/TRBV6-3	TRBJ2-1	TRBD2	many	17	CASSPPPGLAGYNEQFF	TGTGCCAGCTCTCCACCACCCGGACTAGCGGGCTACAATGAGCAGTTCTTC
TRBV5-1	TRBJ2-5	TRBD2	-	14	CASSSAGGQETQYF	TGCGCCAGCAGCTCAGCGGGGGGGCAAGAGACCCAGTACTTC
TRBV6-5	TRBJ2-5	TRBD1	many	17	CASSYSGPGTGVETQYF	TGTGCCAGCAGTTACTCCGGGCCCGGGACAGGGGTAGAGACCCAGTACTTC
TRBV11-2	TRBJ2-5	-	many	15	CASSLAVRAQETQYF	TGTGCCAGCAGCTTAGCGGTACGCGCTCAAGAGACCCAGTACTTC
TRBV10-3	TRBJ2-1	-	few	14	CVSQSDRVEDEQFF	TGTGTCAGTCAGAGTGATAGAGTGGAGGATGAGCAGTTCTTC
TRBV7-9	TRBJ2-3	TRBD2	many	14	CASSGSGSVDTQYF	TGTGCCAGCAGCGGTAGCGGGTCGGTAGATACGCAGTATTTT
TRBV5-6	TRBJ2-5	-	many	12	CASSKPQETQYF	TGTGCCAGCAGTAAGCCTCAAGAGACCCAGTACTTC
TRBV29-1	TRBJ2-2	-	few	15	CSVVEGSQTAGELFF	TGCAGCGTTGTTGAGGGCAGCCAGACCGCCGGGGAGCTGTTTTTT
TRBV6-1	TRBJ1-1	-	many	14	CASSEIYTNTEAFF	TGTGCCAGCAGTGAAATTTACACGAACACTGAAGCTTTCTTT
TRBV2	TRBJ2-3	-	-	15	CASSDSGPLRDTQYF	TGTGCCAGCAGTGATTCAGGGCCCCTCCGAGATACGCAGTATTTT
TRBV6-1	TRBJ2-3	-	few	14	CASSARRDADTQYF	TGTGCCAGCAGTGCTAGGAGGGACGCAGATACGCAGTATTTT
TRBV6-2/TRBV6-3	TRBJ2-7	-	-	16	CASSYSSPLGQTEQYF	TGTGCCAGCAGTTACTCGAGCCCCCTCGGACAGACCGAGCAGTACTTC
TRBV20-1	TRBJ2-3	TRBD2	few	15	CSARVLAVAPDTQYF	TGCAGTGCTAGAGTACTAGCGGTAGCTCCCGATACGCAGTATTTT
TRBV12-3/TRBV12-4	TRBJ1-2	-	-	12	CASSHRNYGYTF	TGTGCCAGCAGTCATAGGAACTATGGCTACACCTTC
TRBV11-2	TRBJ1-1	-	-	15	CASSLAALPNTEAFF	TGTGCCAGCAGCTTAGCAGCCCTCCCGAACACTGAAGCTTTCTTT
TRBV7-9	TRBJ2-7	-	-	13	CASSRTTSYEQYF	TGTGCCAGCAGCCGAACGACTAGCTACGAGCAGTACTTC
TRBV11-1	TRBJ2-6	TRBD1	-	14	CASSRDRAANVLTF	TGTGCCAGCAGCCGGGACAGGGCGGCCAACGTCCTGACTTTC
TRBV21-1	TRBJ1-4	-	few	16	CASSKGADAANEKLFF	TGTGCCAGCAGCAAAGGGGCGGACGCAGCTAATGAAAAACTGTTTTTT
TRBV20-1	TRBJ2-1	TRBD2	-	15	CSARYGTSLRNEQFF	TGCAGTGCTAGGTACGGGACTAGTCTGAGGAATGAGCAGTTCTTC
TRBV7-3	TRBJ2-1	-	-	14	CASSLSQAGGEQFF	TGTGCCAGCAGCTTAAGTCAGGCGGGCGGGGAGCAGTTCTTC